This note documents a single TCR beta chain sequence. The data derive from a study of blood T cell repertoires in COVID-19. About the research overall: PBMCs, B-cell-depleted T cells, or T cells provided the cDNA or gDNA that made up the material.

How the authors handled the data: It was from reference gene primer amplification that nucleated cell counts were estimated. The assay was immunoSEQ multiplex PCR, and TCRdb's table has in-frame clones only and misses some. V and J calls plus clone size are reproduced from that table; the DNA served to infer D and trimming. The repertoire holds fewer than 250,000 clones, with approximately 90% as singletons. Seattle patient enrollment occurred during active infection, with longitudinal follow-up thereafter. CDR3 length: 17 residues. The trim removed 4 bases at V and 3 bases at J, leaving 14 bases unmatched. CDR1 is LNHDA and CDR2 is SQIVND in the germline V gene (reference sequence).

This TCR derives from a man aged 45-60 years with COVID-19, enrolled during active disease. The rearrangement links TRBV19 to TRBJ2-7, with 8 nucleotides matching TRBD2. The material sequenced was peripheral blood. The CDR3 here is CASSTLRRSGSYYEQYF. The DNA of the CDR3 is TGTGCCAGTAGTACCCTACGAAGAAGCGGGAGTTACTACGAGCAGTACTTC.